Below are 30 T cell receptor beta chains sequenced from a single sample in a study of cytomegalovirus exposure and HLA in healthy donors. Clones were sequenced by immunoSEQ multiplex PCR, and TCRdb holds only the in-frame ones, with some missing. The repertoire consists of approximately 270,000 clones, with 87% occurring once and the leading ten covering around 12%. The specimen was PBMCs. These receptors were collected from a man between 18 and 35 years old in good health and CMV-seropositive.

This rearrangement joins TRBV14 to TRBJ2-7; weak D call: TRBD2 (5 bases). CDR1 is SGHDN and CDR2 is FVKESK in the germline V gene. The V gene lost 4 bases and the J gene lost 3 bases, with 13 bases spanning the gap. The length of the CDR3 is 14 residues. CDR3 DNA sequence: TGTGCCAGCAGCCCGCGGATACTAGACTACGAGCAGTACTTC. Protein: CASSPRILDYEQYF.

In its sample, this clone was seen a few times. The chain uses TRBV18 and TRBJ1-2; no reliable D call. Trimming cost V 2 bases and J 5 bases, with 9 bases left between them. The CDR3 sequence is 13 residues long. Germline V gene data show CDR1 as KGHSH and CDR2 as LQKENI. The CDR3 nucleotides read TGTGCCAGCTCACCAAAGGACGGATATGGCTACACCTTC. This translates into CASSPKDGYGYTF.

A note on this clone: Different DNA sequences within this sample yield the same CDR3. V usage is TRBV6-5 and J usage is TRBJ1-1; D uncertain. The CDR3 length is 13 residues. Trimming removed 2 bases at V and 1 base at J, with 5 bases between. Per germline, CDR1 MNHEY and CDR2 SVGAGI. The CDR3 spells CASSYLRNTEAFF. DNA of the CDR3: TGTGCCAGCAGTTACCTCAGGAACACTGAAGCTTTCTTT.

The chain employs TRBV29-1 and TRBJ2-7, with a weak D call TRBD1 (6 bases). The V and J ends lost 4 bases and 5 bases respectively, with 12 bases between them. CDR3 length: 12 residues. CDR1 SQVTM and CDR2 ANQGSEA come from the germline V gene. The CDR3 nucleotides read TGCAGCGTTGTCTCTCACAGGGACGAGCAGTACTTC. Amino acid sequence: CSVVSHRDEQYF.

The chain links TRBV5-1 to TRBJ1-1, with D perhaps matching TRBD1 (5 bases). CDR1 and CDR2 (germline): SGHRS, YFSETQ. The CDR3 contains 15 residues. V lost 4 bases, J lost 0 bases, and 13 bases lay in between. The CDR3 bases are TGCGCCAGCAGCCCCTGGGGGGGGATGAACACTGAAGCTTTCTTT. Protein: CASSPWGGMNTEAFF.

The chain employs TRBV29-1 and TRBJ2-1; the match to TRBD2 covers 7 bases. The junction had 6 bases not matched to a gene; V was cut back by 7 bases and J by 3 bases. This CDR3 has 13 amino acids. Per germline, CDR1 SQVTM and CDR2 ANQGSEA. CDR3 protein: CSAYSGLYNEQFF. CDR3 DNA: TGCAGCGCCTATAGCGGGCTCTACAATGAGCAGTTCTTC.

Only a few counts were recorded for this clone. The V call is TRBV6-4, the J call TRBJ2-3; TRBD2 aligns across 11 bases. V dropped 6 bases and J dropped 0; count of bases not matched to a gene: 2. The CDR3 length is 15 residues. The germline V gene encodes CDR1 MRHNA and CDR2 SNTAGT. CDR3 in amino acids: CASSRTSGSTDTQYF. As DNA, the CDR3 is TGTGCCAGCAGCCGGACTAGCGGGAGCACAGATACGCAGTATTTT.

This chain connects TRBV6-5 to TRBJ1-2, with a weak D call TRBD1 (5 bases). Trimming took off 8 bases at V and 0 bases at J, with 16 bases between the two ends. The germline CDR1 and CDR2 sequences are MNHEY and SVGAGI. The CDR3 runs 15 residues. CDR3 region: CASSQWGGANYGYTF. For the CDR3, the DNA is TGTGCCAGCTCCCAGTGGGGGGGAGCTAACTATGGCTACACCTTC.

The rearrangement uses TRBV28 and TRBJ2-5; D unresolved. The germline V gene encodes CDR1 MDHEN and CDR2 SYDVKM. CDR3 length: 12 residues. The germline V and J ends were trimmed by 2 bases and 5 bases, with 6 bases remaining between them. This chain's CDR3 is CASSLRAETQYF. Written as DNA, the CDR3 is TGTGCCAGCAGTTTAAGGGCGGAGACCCAGTACTTC.

V gene TRBV27 combines with J gene TRBJ1-1; possible D gene TRBD1, 6 bases. Trimming took 3 bases from V and 6 from J, leaving 17 bases between them. The CDR3 length is 15 residues. Germline V gene data show CDR1 as MNHEY and CDR2 as SMNVEV (reference sequence). The CDR3 protein is CASSFRGPFGSEAFF. In nucleotides, the CDR3 is TGTGCCAGCAGTTTCCGGGGGCCCTTTGGCTCTGAAGCTTTCTTT.

For the CDR3, the DNA is TGTGCCAGCAGCAGGGGACAGTTCGGCTACGAGCAGTACTTC. It specifies CASSRGQFGYEQYF. The chain carries TRBV28 and TRBJ2-7, with TRBD1 matching 7 bases. Germline loops: CDR1 MDHEN, CDR2 SYDVKM. The CDR3 loop spans 14 amino acids. After removal of 6 bases from V and 3 bases from J, the junction contained 8 bases not matched to a gene.

The gene calls are TRBV10-3 and TRBJ1-2, with a weak D call TRBD1 (6 bases). The CDR3 runs 13 residues. Germline CDR1 is ENHRY and CDR2 is SYGVKD. The germline V and J ends were trimmed by 5 bases and 8 bases, with 15 bases remaining between them. CDR3 sequence reads: CAISLDRPGGYTF. CDR3 DNA: TGTGCCATCAGTCTCGACAGGCCTGGAGGCTACACCTTC.

The chain employs TRBV27 and TRBJ2-3, with TRBD2 matching over 11 bases. Germline loops: CDR1 MNHEY, CDR2 SMNVEV (reference sequence). The CDR3 contains 20 residues. With 6 bases clipped from V and 4 bases from J, the junction kept 21 bases outside the gene matches. CDR3 nucleotides: TGTGCCAGCAGCCTAGCCCGGGGACTAGCGGCCCTAAAATGGGCAGATACGCAGTATTTT. Translated: CASSLARGLAALKWADTQYF.

This chain uses TRBV2 with TRBJ2-3, with D uncertain. This CDR3 is built from 14 residues. From germline, CDR1 is SNHLY and CDR2 FYNNEI. Trimming shortened V by 4 bases and J by 2 bases, and 10 bases separated the two germline ends. The DNA for the CDR3 is TGTGCCAGCAGTGTGACACCTCCCACAGATACGCAGTATTTT. It encodes CASSVTPPTDTQYF.

The chain links TRBV6-1 to TRBJ2-4; D ambiguous. The germline V gene encodes CDR1 MNHNS and CDR2 SASEGT. The CDR3 has 17 amino acids. The V and J ends lost 2 bases and 1 base respectively, with 15 bases between them. The CDR3 sequence: CASSENRGAWAKNIQYF. The CDR3 DNA reads as TGTGCCAGCAGTGAAAATCGAGGCGCCTGGGCCAAAAACATTCAGTACTTC.

This chain uses TRBV27 with TRBJ2-7; weak D call: TRBD1 (5 bases). Germline V gene data show CDR1 as MNHEY and CDR2 as SMNVEV (reference sequence). The CDR3 is 14 residues long. The ends were cut back, 3 bases at V and 6 bases at J, with 15 bases in the middle. CDR3 loop: CASSFGADSPEQYF. CDR3 bases: TGTGCCAGCAGTTTTGGGGCCGACTCTCCCGAGCAGTACTTC.

The chain couples TRBV6-5 to TRBJ2-4; TRBD2 aligns across 9 bases. J gave up 6 bases and V 0 bases, and 6 bases lay outside the gene matches. The germline V gene has CDR1 MNHEY and CDR2 SVGAGI. The CDR3 loop spans 16 amino acids. The CDR3 is CASSYSPRTSVNIQYF. Written as DNA, the CDR3 is TGTGCCAGCAGTTACTCCCCAAGGACTAGCGTAAACATTCAGTACTTC.

This sequence joins TRBV4-1 and TRBJ2-3; 10 bases are shared with TRBD2. The V segment lost 5 bases and the J segment 2 bases; nucleotides outside the gene matches: 7. There are 16 residues in the CDR3. The germline CDR1 and CDR2 sequences are MGHRA and YSYEKL. CDR3 coding DNA: TGCGCCAGCAGCAGTGGGACTAGCGACCCCACAGATACGCAGTATTTT. As protein: CASSSGTSDPTDTQYF.

This chain connects TRBV5-1 to TRBJ1-4, with D unresolved. Trimming took 4 bases from V and 7 from J, leaving 11 bases between them. Germline values: CDR1 SGHRS, CDR2 YFSETQ. The CDR3 spans 13 residues. CDR3 nucleotides: TGCGCCAGCAGCGCCTCCGGGCCTGAAAAACTGTTTTTT. Translation: CASSASGPEKLFF.

Concerning this clone itself: This same CDR3 is encoded by further DNA sequences in the sample. This chain uses TRBV28 with TRBJ2-7; a weak D match, TRBD1 (5 bases). Between the trimmed V and J ends, which lost 4 bases and 6 bases, there was a span of 13 bases. CDR1 and CDR2 (germline): MDHEN, SYDVKM. The CDR3 contains 13 residues. This CDR3 reads CASSSGQGGEQYF. As DNA, the CDR3 is TGTGCCAGCAGTTCCGGGCAGGGCGGCGAGCAGTACTTC.

This chain uses TRBV27 with TRBJ1-2, with 9 positions matching TRBD1. The V segment lost 3 bases and the J segment 4 bases; nucleotides outside the gene matches: 6. Germline CDR1 and CDR2: MNHEY and SMNVEV (reference sequence). The CDR3 runs 15 residues. CDR3 loop: CASSLRTGVSYGYTF. The DNA for the CDR3 is TGTGCCAGCAGTTTGCGGACAGGGGTGAGCTATGGCTACACCTTC.

CDR3 region: CASSPQRFYEQYF. The CDR3 DNA is TGTGCCAGCAGTCCTCAAAGATTTTACGAGCAGTACTTC. This sequence joins TRBV27 and TRBJ2-7; D gene uncertain. CDR1 is MNHEY and CDR2 is SMNVEV in the germline V gene (reference sequence). CDR3 length: 13 residues. The V end lost 5 bases, the J end lost 4 bases, and 12 bases lay between the germline ends.

J is TRBJ2-1 and V is TRBV5-6; 8 bases match TRBD2. This CDR3 is 12 amino acids long. J lost 12 bases, V lost 3 bases, and 5 bases had no gene match. In germline, CDR1 is SGHDT, CDR2 YYEEEE. The CDR3 bases are TGTGCCAGCAGCTCCCCAGCGGGAGTGCAGTTCTTC. The encoded protein is CASSSPAGVQFF.

The V and J genes are TRBV29-1 and TRBJ2-7; D might be TRBD1 or TRBD2, each matching 5 bases. V lost 1 base and J lost 0, with 10 bases in between. The CDR3 spans 14 residues. Germline CDR1 is SQVTM and CDR2 is ANQGSEA. This chain's CDR3 is CSVEAPGPSYEQYF. CDR3 coding DNA: TGCAGCGTTGAAGCCCCGGGGCCCTCCTACGAGCAGTACTTC.

The chain combines TRBV9 with TRBJ2-5, with 9 bases fitting TRBD2. Unmatched junction bases numbered 3, after V lost 0 bases and J lost 3 bases. The germline CDR1 and CDR2 sequences are SGDLS and YYNGEE. The CDR3 is 15 residues long. The CDR3 spells CASSVGGRGEETQYF. The CDR3 DNA is TGTGCCAGCAGCGTAGGCGGGAGGGGCGAAGAGACCCAGTACTTC. Drawing the rest from reference TRBV9 and TRBJ2-5, the complete variable domain is DSGVTQTPKHLITATGQRVTLRCSPRSGDLSVYWYQQSLDQGLQFLIQYYNGEERAKGNILERFSAQQFPDLHSELNLSSLELGDSALYFCASSVGGRGEETQYFGPGTRLLVL.

J is TRBJ1-3 and V is TRBV9, with no clear D. The CDR3 runs 17 residues. CDR1 and CDR2 from the germline V gene are SGDLS and YYNGEE. V lost 3 bases and J 0 bases, leaving 16 bases between the germline ends. The CDR3 DNA reads TGTGCCAGCAGCGCCTTAGCAGGCAGCCGCTCTGGAAACACCATATATTTT. This translates into CASSALAGSRSGNTIYF.

This clone showed up just a few times. The V and J genes are TRBV19 and TRBJ2-7; the D gene is possibly TRBD1 (5 bases). The CDR3 extends over 13 amino acids. Germline lookup yields CDR1 LNHDA and CDR2 SQIVND (reference sequence). Trimming removed 4 bases at V and 1 base at J, with 8 bases between. This CDR3 reads CASSKQVSYEQYF. CDR3 sequence (DNA): TGTGCCAGTAGTAAACAGGTATCCTACGAGCAGTACTTC.

The chain joins TRBV27 to TRBJ2-5; 10 bases are a match to TRBD2. The length of the CDR3 is 16 residues. From germline, CDR1 is MNHEY and CDR2 SMNVEV (reference sequence). V was clipped by 1 base and J by 4 bases; unmatched bases: 6. The CDR3 here is CASSLLGSGRLETQYF. CDR3 bases: TGTGCCAGCAGTTTATTAGGTAGCGGGAGGCTAGAGACCCAGTACTTC.

The genes are TRBV6-1 and TRBJ1-1, with D tentatively TRBD1 (5 bases). In germline, CDR1 is MNHNS, CDR2 SASEGT. V lost 3 bases to trimming and J lost 0 bases, with 11 bases between them. The CDR3 has 15 amino acids. CDR3 nucleotides: TGTGCCAGCAGTGAGGGGGGTCTGATGAACACTGAAGCTTTCTTT. Its protein product is CASSEGGLMNTEAFF.

This clone was seen a single time. The J gene is TRBJ1-2, the V gene TRBV7-9; TRBD1 matches at 10 bases. V shed 1 base, J shed 5 bases, and the junction held 7 bases outside the gene matches. The CDR3 runs to 16 residues. Germline assignment: CDR1 SEHNR and CDR2 FQNEAQ (reference sequence). The CDR3 DNA sequence: TGTGCCAGCAGCTTAGAAGGGACAGGGGCCTCTTATGGCTACACCTTC. Its protein is CASSLEGTGASYGYTF. Using reference TRBV7-9 and TRBJ1-2 for the parts outside the CDR3, the full variable domain is DTGVSQNPRHKITKRGQNVTFRCDPISEHNRLYWYRQTLGQGPEFLTYFQNEAQLEKSRLLSDRFSAERPKGSFSTLEIQRTEQGDSAMYLCASSLEGTGASYGYTFGSGTRLTVV.